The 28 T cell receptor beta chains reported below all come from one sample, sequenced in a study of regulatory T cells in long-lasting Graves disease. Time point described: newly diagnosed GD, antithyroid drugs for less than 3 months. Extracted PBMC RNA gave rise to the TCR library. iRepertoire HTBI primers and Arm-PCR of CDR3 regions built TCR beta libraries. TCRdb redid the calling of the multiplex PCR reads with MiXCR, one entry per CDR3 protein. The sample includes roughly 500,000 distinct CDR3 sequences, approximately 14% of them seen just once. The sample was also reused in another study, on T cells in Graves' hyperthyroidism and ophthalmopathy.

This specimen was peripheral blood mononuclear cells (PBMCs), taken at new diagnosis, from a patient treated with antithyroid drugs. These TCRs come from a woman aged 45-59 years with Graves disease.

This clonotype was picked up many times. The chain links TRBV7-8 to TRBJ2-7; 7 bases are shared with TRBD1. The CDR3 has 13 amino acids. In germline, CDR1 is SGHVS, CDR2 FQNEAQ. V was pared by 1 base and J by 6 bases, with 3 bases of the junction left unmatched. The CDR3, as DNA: TGTGCCAGCAGCTTAGTCCGGGACAGCGAGCAGTACTTC. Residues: CASSLVRDSEQYF.

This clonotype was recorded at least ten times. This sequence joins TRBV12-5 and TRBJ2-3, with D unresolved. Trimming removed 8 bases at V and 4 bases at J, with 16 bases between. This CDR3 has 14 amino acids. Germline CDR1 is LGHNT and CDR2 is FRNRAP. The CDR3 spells CASKPTSAADTQYF. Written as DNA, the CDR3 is TGTGCTAGTAAGCCCACGAGCGCGGCAGATACGCAGTATTTT.

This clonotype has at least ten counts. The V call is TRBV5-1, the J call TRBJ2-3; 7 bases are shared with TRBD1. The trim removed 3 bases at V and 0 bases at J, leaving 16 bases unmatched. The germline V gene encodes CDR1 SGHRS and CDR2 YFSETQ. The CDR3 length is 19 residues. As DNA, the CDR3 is TGCGCCAGCAGCTCAACTCGAGGAACAGGGGCCAGAAGCACAGATACGCAGTATTTT. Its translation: CASSSTRGTGARSTDTQYF.

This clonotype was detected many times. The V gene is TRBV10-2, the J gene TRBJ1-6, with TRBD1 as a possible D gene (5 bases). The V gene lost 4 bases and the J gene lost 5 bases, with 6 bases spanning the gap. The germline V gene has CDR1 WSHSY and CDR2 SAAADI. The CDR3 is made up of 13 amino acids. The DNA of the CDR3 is TGCGCCAGCAGTGGGACAAATAATTCACCCCTCCACTTT. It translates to CASSGTNNSPLHF.

CDR3 protein: CSAEKGLAKNIQYF. The CDR3, as DNA: TGCAGCGCGGAAAAGGGGTTAGCCAAAAACATTCAGTACTTC. This chain connects TRBV29-1 to TRBJ2-4, with a tentative D call TRBD1 (5 bases). The CDR3 length is 14 residues. Trimming took 7 bases from V and 0 from J, leaving 13 bases between them. Germline CDR1 and CDR2: SQVTM and ANQGSEA.

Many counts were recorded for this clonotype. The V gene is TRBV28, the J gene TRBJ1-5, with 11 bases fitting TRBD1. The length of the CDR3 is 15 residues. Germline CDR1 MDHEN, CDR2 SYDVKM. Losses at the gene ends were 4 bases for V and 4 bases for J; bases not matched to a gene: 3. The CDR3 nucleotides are TGTGCCAGCAGTTGGACAGGGGGCCGTAATCAGCCCCAGCATTTT. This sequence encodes CASSWTGGRNQPQHF.

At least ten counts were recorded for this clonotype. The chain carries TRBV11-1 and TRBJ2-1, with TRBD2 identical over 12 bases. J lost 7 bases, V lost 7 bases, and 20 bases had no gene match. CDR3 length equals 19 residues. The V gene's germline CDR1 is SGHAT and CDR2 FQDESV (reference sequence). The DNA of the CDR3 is TGTGCCAGCATCCCTCACGGGGGTCCGACTAGCGGGAGTCAAAATGAGCAGTTCTTC. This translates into CASIPHGGPTSGSQNEQFF.

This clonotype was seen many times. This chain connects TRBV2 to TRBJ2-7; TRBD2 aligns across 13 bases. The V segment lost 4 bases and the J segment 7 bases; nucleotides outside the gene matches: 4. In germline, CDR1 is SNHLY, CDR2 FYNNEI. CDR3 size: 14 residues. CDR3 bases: TGTGCCAGCAGTGCGACTAGCGGGAGGAGTGAGCAGTACTTC. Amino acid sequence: CASSATSGRSEQYF.

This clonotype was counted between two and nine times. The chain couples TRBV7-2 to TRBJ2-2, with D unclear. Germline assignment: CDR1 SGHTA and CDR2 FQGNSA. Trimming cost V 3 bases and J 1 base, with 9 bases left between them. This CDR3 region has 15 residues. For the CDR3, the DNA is TGTGCCAGCAGCTTCGGGCCAATGAACACCGGGGAGCTGTTTTTT. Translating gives CASSFGPMNTGELFF.

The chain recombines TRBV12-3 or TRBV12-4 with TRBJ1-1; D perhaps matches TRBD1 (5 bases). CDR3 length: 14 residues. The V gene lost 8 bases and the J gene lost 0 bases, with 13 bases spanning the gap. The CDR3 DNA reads TGTGCCAGCGGCTACAGGACATTGAACACTGAAGCTTTCTTT. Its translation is CASGYRTLNTEAFF.

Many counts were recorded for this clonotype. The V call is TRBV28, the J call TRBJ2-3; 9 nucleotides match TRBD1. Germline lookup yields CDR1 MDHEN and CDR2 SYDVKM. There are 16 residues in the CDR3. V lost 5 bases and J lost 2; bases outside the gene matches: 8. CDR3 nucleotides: TGTGCCAGCAGTAAATCCGGGACAGGGATCACAGATACGCAGTATTTT. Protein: CASSKSGTGITDTQYF.

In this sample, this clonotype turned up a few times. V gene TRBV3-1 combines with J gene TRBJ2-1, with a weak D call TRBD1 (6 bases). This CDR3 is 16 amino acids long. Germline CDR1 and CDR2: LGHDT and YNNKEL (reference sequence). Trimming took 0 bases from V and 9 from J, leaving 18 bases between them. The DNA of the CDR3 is TGTGCCAGCAGCCAAGAGGTCAGGGGTTTTTCTGTTGAGCAGTTCTTC. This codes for CASSQEVRGFSVEQFF.

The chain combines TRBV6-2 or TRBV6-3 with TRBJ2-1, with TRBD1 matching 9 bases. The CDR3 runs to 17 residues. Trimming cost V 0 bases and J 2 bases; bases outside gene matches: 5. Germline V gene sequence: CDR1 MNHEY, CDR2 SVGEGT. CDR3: CASSYSGQGPTYNEQFF. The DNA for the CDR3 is TGTGCCAGCAGTTACTCGGGACAGGGACCTACCTACAATGAGCAGTTCTTC.

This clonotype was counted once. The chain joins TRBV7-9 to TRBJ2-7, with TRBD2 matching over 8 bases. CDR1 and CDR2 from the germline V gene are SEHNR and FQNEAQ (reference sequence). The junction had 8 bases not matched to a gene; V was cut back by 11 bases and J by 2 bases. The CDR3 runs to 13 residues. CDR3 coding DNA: TGTGCCGGCCAGGGACTAGAACCCTACGAGCAGTACTTC. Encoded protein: CAGQGLEPYEQYF.

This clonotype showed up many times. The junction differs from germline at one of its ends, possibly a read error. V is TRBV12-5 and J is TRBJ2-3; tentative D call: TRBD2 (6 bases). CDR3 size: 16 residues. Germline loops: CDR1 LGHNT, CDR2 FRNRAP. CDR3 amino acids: CASGLEVGLSTDTQYF. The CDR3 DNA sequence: TGTGCTAGTGGCTTGGAGGTGGGACTCTCCACAGATACGCAGTATTTT.

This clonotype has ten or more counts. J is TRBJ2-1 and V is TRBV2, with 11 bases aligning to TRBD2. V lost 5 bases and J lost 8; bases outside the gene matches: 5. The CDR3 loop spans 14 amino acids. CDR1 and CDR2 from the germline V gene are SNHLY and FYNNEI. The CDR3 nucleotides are TGTGCCAGCAGTCAGGGACTAGCGGAGGATGAGCAGTTCTTC. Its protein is CASSQGLAEDEQFF.

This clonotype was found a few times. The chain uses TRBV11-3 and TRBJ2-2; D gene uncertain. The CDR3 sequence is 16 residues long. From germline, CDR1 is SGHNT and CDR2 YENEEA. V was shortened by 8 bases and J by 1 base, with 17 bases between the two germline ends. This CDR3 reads CASSPLDQMNTGELFF. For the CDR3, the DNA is TGTGCCAGCTCACCACTCGACCAAATGAACACCGGGGAGCTGTTTTTT.

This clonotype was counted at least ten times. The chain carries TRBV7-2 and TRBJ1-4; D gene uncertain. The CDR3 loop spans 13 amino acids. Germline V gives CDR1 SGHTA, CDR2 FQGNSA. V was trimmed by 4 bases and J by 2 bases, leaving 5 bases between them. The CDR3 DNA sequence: TGTGCCAGCAGCTCGAGGACTAATGAAAAACTGTTTTTT. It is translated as CASSSRTNEKLFF.

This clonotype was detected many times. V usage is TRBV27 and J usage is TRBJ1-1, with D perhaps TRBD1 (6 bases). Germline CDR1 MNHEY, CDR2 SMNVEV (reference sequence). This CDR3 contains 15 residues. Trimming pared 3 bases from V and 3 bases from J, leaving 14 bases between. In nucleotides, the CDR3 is TGTGCCAGCAGTTTTTATGGGGGGCTGGACACTGAAGCTTTCTTT. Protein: CASSFYGGLDTEAFF.

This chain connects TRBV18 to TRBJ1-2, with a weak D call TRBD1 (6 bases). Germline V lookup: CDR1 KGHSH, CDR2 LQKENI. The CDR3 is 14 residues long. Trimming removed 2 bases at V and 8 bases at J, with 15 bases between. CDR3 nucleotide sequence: TGTGCCAGCTCACCAACAACAGGGACGGACGGCTACACCTTC. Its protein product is CASSPTTGTDGYTF.

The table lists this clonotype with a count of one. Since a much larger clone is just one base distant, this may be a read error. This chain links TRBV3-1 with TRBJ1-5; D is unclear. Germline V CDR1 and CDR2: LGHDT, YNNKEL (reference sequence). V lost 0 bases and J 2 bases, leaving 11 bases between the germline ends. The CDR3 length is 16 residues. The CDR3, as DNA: TGTGCCAGCAGCCAAGAATTTTCCTACGGCAATCAGCCCCAGCATTTT. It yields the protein CASSQEFSYGNQPQHF. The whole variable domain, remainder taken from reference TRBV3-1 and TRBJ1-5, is DTAVSQTPKYLVTQMGNDKSIKCEQNLGHDTMYWYKQDSKKFLKIMFSYNNKELIINETVPNRFSPKSPDKAHLNLHINSLELGDSAVYFCASSQEFSYGNQPQHFGDGTRLSIL.

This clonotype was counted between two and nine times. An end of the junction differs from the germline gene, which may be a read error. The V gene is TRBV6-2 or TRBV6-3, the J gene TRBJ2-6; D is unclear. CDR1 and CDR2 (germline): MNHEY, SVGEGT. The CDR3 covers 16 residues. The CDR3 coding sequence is TGTGTCAGCAGTTACTCCTTCGCTGGTGGGGCCAACGTCCTGACTTTC. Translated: CVSSYSFAGGANVLTF.

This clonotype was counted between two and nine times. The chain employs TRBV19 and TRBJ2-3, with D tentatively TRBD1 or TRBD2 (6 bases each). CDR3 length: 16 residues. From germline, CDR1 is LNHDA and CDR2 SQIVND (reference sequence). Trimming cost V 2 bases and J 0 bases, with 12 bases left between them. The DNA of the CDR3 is TGTGCCAGTAGTATAAGTTCCGGGGGCAGCACAGATACGCAGTATTTT. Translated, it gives CASSISSGGSTDTQYF. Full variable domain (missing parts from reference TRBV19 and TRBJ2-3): DGGITQSPKYLFRKEGQNVTLSCEQNLNHDAMYWYRQDPGQGLRLIYYSQIVNDFQKGDIAEGYSVSREKKESFPLTVTSAQKNPTAFYLCASSISSGGSTDTQYFGPGTRLTVL.

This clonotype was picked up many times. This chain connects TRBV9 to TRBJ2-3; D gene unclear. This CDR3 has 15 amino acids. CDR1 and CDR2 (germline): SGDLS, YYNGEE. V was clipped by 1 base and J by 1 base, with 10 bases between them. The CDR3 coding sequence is TGTGCCAGCAGCGTAAGTGGGTGGGGCACAGATACGCAGTATTTT. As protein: CASSVSGWGTDTQYF.

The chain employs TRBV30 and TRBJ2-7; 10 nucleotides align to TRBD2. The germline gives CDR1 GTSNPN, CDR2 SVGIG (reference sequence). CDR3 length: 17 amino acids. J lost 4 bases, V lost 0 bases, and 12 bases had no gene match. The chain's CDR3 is CAWSVLGVSGRRYEQYF. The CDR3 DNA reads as TGTGCCTGGAGTGTACTCGGGGTTAGCGGGAGGCGGTACGAGCAGTACTTC.

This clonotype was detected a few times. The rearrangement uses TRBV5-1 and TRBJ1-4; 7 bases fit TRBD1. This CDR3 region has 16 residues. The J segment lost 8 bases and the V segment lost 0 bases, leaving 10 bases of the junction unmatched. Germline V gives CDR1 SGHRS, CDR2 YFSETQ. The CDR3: CASSLVPPGQMEKLFF. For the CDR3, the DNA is TGCGCCAGCAGCTTGGTGCCACCGGGACAGATGGAAAAACTGTTTTTT.

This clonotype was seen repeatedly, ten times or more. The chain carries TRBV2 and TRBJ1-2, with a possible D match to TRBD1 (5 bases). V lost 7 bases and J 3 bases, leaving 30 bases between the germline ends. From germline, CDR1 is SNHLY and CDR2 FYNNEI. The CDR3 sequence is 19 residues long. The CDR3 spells CASTQRSRVNVGGDYGYTF. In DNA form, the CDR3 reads TGTGCCAGCACCCAGAGGAGCAGGGTTAACGTTGGCGGGGACTATGGCTACACCTTC. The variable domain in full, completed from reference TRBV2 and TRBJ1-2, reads EPEVTQTPSHQVTQMGQEVILRCVPISNHLYFYWYRQILGQKVEFLVSFYNNEISEKSEIFDDQFSVERPDGSNFTLKIRSTKLEDSAMYFCASTQRSRVNVGGDYGYTFGSGTRLTVV.

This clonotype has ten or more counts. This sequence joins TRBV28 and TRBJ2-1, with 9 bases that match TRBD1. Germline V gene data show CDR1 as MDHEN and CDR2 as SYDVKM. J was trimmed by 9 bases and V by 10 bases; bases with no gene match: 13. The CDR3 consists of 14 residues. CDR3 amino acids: CATYRDRELGEQFF. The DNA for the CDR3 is TGTGCCACTTACCGGGACAGGGAATTGGGTGAGCAGTTCTTC.